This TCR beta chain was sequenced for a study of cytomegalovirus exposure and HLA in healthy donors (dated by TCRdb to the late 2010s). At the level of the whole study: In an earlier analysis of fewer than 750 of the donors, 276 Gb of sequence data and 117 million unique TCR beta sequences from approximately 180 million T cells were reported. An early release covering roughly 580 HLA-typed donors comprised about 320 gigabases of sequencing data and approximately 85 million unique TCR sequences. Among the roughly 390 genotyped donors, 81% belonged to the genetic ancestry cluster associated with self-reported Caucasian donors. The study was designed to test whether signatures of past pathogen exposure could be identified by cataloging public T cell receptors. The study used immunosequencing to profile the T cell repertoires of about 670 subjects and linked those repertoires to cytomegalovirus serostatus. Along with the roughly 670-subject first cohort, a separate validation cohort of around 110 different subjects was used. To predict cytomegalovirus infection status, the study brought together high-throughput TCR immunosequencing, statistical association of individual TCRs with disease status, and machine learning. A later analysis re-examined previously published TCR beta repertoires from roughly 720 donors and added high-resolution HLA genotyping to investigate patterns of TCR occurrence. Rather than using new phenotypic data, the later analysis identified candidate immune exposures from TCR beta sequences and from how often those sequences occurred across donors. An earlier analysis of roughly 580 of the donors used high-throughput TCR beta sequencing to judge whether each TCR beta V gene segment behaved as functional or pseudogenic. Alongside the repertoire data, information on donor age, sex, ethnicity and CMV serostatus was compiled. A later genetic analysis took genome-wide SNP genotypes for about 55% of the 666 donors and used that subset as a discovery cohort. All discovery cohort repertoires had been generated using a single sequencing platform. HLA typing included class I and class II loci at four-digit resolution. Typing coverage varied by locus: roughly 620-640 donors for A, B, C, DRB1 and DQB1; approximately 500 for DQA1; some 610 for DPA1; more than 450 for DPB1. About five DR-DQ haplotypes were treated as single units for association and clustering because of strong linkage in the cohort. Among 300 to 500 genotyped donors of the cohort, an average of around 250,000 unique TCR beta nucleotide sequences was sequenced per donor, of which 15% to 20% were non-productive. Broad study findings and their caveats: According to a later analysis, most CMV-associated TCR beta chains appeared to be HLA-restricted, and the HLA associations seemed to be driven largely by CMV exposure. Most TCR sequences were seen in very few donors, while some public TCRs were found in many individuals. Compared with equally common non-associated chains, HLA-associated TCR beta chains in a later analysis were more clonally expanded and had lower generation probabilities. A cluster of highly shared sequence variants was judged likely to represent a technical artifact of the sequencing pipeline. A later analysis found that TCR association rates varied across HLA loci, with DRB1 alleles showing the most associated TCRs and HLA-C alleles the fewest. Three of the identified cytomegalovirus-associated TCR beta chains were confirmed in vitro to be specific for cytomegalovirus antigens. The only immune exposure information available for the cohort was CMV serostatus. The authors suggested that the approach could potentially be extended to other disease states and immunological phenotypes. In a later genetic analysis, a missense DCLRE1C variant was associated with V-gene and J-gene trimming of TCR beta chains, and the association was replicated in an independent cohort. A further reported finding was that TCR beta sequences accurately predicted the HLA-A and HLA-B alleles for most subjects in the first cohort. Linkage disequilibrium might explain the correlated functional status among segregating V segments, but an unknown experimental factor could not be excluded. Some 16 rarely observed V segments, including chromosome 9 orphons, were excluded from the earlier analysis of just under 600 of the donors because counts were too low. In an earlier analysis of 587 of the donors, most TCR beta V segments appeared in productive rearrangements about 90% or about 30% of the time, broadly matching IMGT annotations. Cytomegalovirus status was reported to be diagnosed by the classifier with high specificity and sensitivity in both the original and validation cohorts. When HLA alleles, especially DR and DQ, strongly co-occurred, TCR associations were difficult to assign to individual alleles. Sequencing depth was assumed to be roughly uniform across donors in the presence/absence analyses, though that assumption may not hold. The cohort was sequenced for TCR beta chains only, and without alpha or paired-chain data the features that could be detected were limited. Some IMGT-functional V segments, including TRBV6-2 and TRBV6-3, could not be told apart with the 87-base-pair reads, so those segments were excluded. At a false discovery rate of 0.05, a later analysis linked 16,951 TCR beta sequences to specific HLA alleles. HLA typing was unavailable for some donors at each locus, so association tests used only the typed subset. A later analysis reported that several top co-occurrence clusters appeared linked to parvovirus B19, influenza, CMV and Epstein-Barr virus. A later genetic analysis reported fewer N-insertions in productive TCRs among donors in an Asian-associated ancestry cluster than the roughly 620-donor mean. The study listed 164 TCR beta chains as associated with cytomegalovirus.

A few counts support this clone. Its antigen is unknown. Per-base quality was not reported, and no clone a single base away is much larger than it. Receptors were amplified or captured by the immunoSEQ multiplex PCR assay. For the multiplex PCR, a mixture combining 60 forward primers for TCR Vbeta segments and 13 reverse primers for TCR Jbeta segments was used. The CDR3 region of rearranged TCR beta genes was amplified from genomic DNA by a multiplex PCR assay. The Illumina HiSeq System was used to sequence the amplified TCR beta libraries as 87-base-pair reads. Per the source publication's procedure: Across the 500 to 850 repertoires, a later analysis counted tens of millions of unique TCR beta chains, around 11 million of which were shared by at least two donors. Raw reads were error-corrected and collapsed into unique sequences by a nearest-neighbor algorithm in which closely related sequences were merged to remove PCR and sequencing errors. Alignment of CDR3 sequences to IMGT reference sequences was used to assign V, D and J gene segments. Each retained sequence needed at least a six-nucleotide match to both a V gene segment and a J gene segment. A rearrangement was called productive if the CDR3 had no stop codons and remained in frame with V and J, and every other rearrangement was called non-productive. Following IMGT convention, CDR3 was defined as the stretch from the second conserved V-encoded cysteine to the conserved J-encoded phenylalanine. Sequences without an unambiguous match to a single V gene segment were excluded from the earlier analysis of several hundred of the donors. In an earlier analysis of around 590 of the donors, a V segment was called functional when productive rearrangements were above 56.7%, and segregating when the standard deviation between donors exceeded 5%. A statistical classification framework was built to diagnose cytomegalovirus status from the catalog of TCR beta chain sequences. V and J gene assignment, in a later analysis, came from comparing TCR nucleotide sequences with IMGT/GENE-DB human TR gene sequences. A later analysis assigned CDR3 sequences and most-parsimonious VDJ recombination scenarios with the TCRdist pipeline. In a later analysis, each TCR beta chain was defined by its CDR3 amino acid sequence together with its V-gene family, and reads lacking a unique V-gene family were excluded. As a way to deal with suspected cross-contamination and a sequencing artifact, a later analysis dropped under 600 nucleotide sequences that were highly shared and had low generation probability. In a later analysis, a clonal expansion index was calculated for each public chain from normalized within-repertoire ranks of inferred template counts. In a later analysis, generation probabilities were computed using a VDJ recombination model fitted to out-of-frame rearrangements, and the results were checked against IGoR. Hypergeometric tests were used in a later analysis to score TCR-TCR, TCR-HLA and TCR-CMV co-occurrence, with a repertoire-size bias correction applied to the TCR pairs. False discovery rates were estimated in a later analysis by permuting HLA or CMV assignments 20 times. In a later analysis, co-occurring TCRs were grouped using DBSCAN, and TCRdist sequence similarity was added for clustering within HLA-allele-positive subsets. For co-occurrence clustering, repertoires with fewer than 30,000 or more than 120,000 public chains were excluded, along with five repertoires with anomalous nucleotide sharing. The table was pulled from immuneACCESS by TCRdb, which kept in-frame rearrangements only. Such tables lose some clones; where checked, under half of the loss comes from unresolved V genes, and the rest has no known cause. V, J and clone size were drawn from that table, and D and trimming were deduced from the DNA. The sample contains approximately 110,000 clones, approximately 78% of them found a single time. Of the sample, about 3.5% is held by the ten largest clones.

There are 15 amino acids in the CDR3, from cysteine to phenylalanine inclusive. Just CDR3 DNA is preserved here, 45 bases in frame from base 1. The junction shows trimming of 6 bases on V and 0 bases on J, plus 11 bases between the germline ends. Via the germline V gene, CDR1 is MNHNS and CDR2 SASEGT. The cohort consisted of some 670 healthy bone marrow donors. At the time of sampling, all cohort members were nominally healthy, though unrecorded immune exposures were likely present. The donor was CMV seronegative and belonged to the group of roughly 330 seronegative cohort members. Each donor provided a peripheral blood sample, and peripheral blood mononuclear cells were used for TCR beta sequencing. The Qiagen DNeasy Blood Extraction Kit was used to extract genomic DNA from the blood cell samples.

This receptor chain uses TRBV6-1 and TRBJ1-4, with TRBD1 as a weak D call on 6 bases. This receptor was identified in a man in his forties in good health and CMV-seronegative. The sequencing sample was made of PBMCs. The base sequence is TGTGCCAGCAGAGGAGGGGGGGCAACTAATGAAAAACTGTTTTTT. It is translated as CASRGGGATNEKLFF.